The present TCR beta chain was sequenced within a study of T cells in Graves' hyperthyroidism and ophthalmopathy. Study summary: At the time of initial diagnosis and before any treatment, peripheral blood was collected.

Criteria for exclusion of patients were uncontrolled infection, other autoimmune disease, pregnancy or lactation. Study-wide results and limits: Clonotypes that were expanded in thyroid above 0.001 mostly appeared in blood too.

This clonotype was picked up many times. Its target is not known. Germline V gene data show CDR1 as SGDLS and CDR2 as YYNGEE. The germline V and J ends were trimmed by 4 bases and 5 bases, with 13 bases remaining between them. The CDR3 is made up of 15 amino acids. Using RNA transcripts as the source, TCR beta CDR3 regions were amplified. HTBI primers were the set used in a first-round RT-PCR of the TCR CDR3. TCRdb re-called the multiplex PCR reads with MiXCR, one entry per CDR3 protein. The sample consists of roughly 93,000 distinct CDR3 sequences, around 52% of them appearing once. The chain recombines TRBV9 with TRBJ1-6; D may be TRBD1 (5 bases). The specimen sequenced was blood. This clonotype was sampled from a woman in her thirties or forties with Graves' hyperthyroidism. In nucleotides, the CDR3 is TGTGCCAGCAGCCCGAGGGGACCGGATAATTCACCCCTCCACTTT. This codes for CASSPRGPDNSPLHF.